The sequence of this TCR beta chain was determined in a study of blood T cell repertoires in COVID-19. Profiled with immunoSEQ multiplex PCR; TCRdb holds only in-frame clones, not every one. The sample consists of about 98,000 clones, around 86% of them appearing once. CDR1 and CDR2 (germline): SEHNR, FQNEAQ (reference sequence). The CDR3 has 18 amino acids. V lost 1 base and J 5 bases, leaving 22 bases between the germline ends. Sequenced input: peripheral blood. The source of this sequence is a man aged 50 to 60 with acute or convalescent COVID-19. The J gene is TRBJ2-3, the V gene TRBV7-9; tentative D call: TRBD2 (5 bases). The CDR3 loop reads CASSLGRLPGWGEDTQYF. In nucleotides, the CDR3 is TGTGCCAGCAGCTTAGGAAGGCTCCCGGGGTGGGGAGAAGATACGCAGTATTTT.